This TCR beta chain was obtained from a study of cytotoxic CD8 clonotypes in ibrutinib-treated CLL. Study summary: Across the patients, approximately 10 were relapsed/refractory, around 16 treatment-naive and around 18 IGHV unmutated.

Germline loops: CDR1 SGHVS, CDR2 FNYEAQ. CDR3 length: 14 residues. V lost 0 bases, J lost 1 base, and 3 bases lay in between. Sequencing used immunoSEQ multiplex PCR; TCRdb keeps in-frame clones, though not all of them. The top ten hold more than 10% of the sample, which has some 150,000 clones, approximately 81% seen once. Findings of the study overall: Sampling times (in sustained-remission versus progressing patients) were not the same.

With regard to this clone: Antigen: not known. It may be a read error: a sequence one base away is much more abundant.

The sequence was obtained from a human donor with chronic lymphocytic leukemia. This specimen consisted of PBMCs, obtained after 12 months of ibrutinib treatment. The chain has TRBV7-6 and TRBJ2-2; D not resolved. CDR3 residues: CASSLARNTGELFF. Written as DNA, the CDR3 is TGTGCCAGCAGCTTAGCCCGGAACACCGGGGAGCTGTTTTTT.